This T cell receptor beta chain was sequenced in a study of cytomegalovirus exposure and HLA in healthy donors. Study-wide results and caveats: Most TCR sequences showed up rarely, but some public TCRs showed up in many donors. Available immune exposure information covered CMV serostatus only.

On this clone itself: Its specificity is unknown.

Germline assignment: CDR1 SGHNT and CDR2 YYREEE (reference sequence). The germline V and J ends were trimmed by 4 bases and 4 bases, with 17 bases remaining between them. The CDR3 has 15 amino acids. Nominally healthy donors were sampled, though unrecorded immune exposures were likely. This PCR relied on a set of 60 Vbeta primers and 13 Jbeta primers. Clones were sequenced by immunoSEQ multiplex PCR, and TCRdb holds only the in-frame ones, with some missing. This sample yields 200,000 or so clones, of which about 90% are seen a single time; 0.2% to 0.3% belongs to the top ten. Sequencing input: PBMCs. J is TRBJ2-5 and V is TRBV5-4; D may be TRBD2 (5 bases). The TCR originated in a girl less than two years old in good health and CMV-seronegative. CDR3 sequence reads: CASSTPGGGRETQYF. The CDR3 DNA reads TGTGCCAGCAGCACACCAGGAGGAGGCCGAGAGACCCAGTACTTC.